These T cell receptor beta chains were read from a single sample in a study of blood T cells in healthy people across ages. MiXCR, run by TCRdb on the 5' RACE reads, gives a single entry per CDR3 protein. The data show over a million distinct CDR3 sequences, about 43% seen once. Sequenced input: blood. These receptors were collected from a young woman in good health. CDR3s include the opening cysteine and the closing phenylalanine or tryptophan. A D gene is named only where the DNA matches it firmly. Only part of the rows carry a size: once, few, many, or a class if the clone is expanded.

TRBD1	few	TRBV7-9	TRBJ2-7	CASSAPDRGRHYEQYF	TGTGCCAGCAGCGCCCCTGACAGGGGGCGGCACTACGAGCAGTACTTC
.	few	TRBV20-1	TRBJ1-1	CSARSSGNTEAFF	TGCAGTGCTAGAAGTTCGGGGAACACTGAAGCTTTCTTT
.	few	TRBV10-2	TRBJ2-3	CASTISGDTQYF	TGCGCCAGCACCATTAGCGGAGATACGCAGTATTTT
.	.	TRBV29-1	TRBJ1-1	CSVEESRFEAFF	TGCAGCGTTGAAGAAAGTAGATTTGAAGCTTTCTTT
.	few	TRBV7-9	TRBJ1-2	CASSPGDLTGTNYGYTF	TGTGCCAGCAGCCCAGGGGACCTTACAGGGACTAACTATGGCTACACCTTC
.	.	TRBV7-9	TRBJ2-6	CASSLDWGADSGANVLTF	TGTGCCAGCAGCTTAGATTGGGGCGCCGACTCTGGGGCCAACGTCCTGACTTTC
.	few	TRBV25-1	TRBJ1-2	CASRGVSEDNYGYTF	TGTGCCAGCAGGGGGGTCTCCGAGGACAACTATGGCTACACCTTC
.	few	TRBV18	TRBJ2-3	CASSPPGYSESTDTQYF	TGTGCCAGCTCACCCCCGGGGTATAGCGAATCCACAGATACGCAGTATTTT
TRBD1	.	TRBV7-9	TRBJ2-3	CASSPTAGTGSEDTQYF	TGTGCCAGCAGCCCAACCGCCGGGACAGGCAGCGAAGATACGCAGTATTTT
TRBD2	.	TRBV7-2	TRBJ2-1	CANSLRLAGAYEQFF	TGTGCCAACAGCTTACGGCTAGCGGGAGCCTATGAGCAGTTCTTC
.	many	TRBV12-3/TRBV12-4	TRBJ1-1	CASSFGQMNTEAFF	TGTGCCAGCAGTTTCGGACAGATGAACACTGAAGCTTTCTTT
.	many	TRBV3-1	TRBJ1-1	CASSQGAEAFF	TGCGCCAGCAGCCAAGGGGCTGAAGCTTTCTTT
TRBD1	.	TRBV24-1	TRBJ1-2	CATSDFRQGNGYTF	TGTGCCACCAGTGACTTTAGACAGGGGAATGGCTACACCTTC
TRBD1	many	TRBV5-5	TRBJ2-3	CASSPGTVGETQYF	TGTGCCAGCAGCCCAGGGACAGTGGGAGAGACGCAGTATTTT
TRBD1	few	TRBV7-8	TRBJ1-2	CASSLGEPGQDPPGGYTF	TGTGCCAGCAGCTTAGGAGAGCCGGGACAGGACCCACCTGGAGGCTACACCTTC
.	once	TRBV28	TRBJ2-7	CASSLTQTGLPYEQYF	TGTGCCAGCAGCCTCACTCAAACAGGACTTCCCTACGAGCAGTACTTC
TRBD1	.	TRBV24-1	TRBJ1-1	CATSDRDRPSNTEAFF	TGTGCCACCAGTGACAGGGACAGACCTTCGAACACTGAAGCTTTCTTT
TRBD2	few	TRBV2	TRBJ2-3	CTPGRGPGTDTQYF	TGTACACCCGGGAGGGGCCCGGGGACAGATACGCAGTATTTT
TRBD2	.	TRBV10-3	TRBJ2-3	CAISGRTSGDASTDTQYF	TGTGCCATCAGTGGCCGGACTAGCGGGGACGCTAGCACAGATACGCAGTATTTT
TRBD1	.	TRBV5-1	TRBJ1-1	CASRGDRGDMNTEAFF	TGCGCCAGCAGAGGGGACAGGGGCGATATGAACACTGAAGCTTTCTTT
TRBD2	few	TRBV7-6	TRBJ2-3	CASSSRLAGVVDTQYF	TGTGCCAGCAGCTCGCGACTAGCGGGAGTCGTAGATACGCAGTATTTT
TRBD2	.	TRBV2	TRBJ2-7	CATLLAGALEQYF	TGTGCCACTTTACTAGCGGGGGCTCTAGAGCAGTACTTC
.	few	TRBV5-1	TRBJ1-4	CASSVDSGTEKLFF	TGCGCCAGCAGCGTTGACTCCGGGACTGAAAAACTGTTTTTT
.	few	TRBV6-5	TRBJ2-7	CASSYSTRPLNEQYF	TGTGCCAGCAGTTACTCGACGCGACCGTTGAACGAGCAGTACTTC
TRBD1	few	TRBV28	TRBJ1-2	CASSLSRDRAAGYTF	TGTGCCAGCAGTTTATCTCGGGACAGGGCTGCTGGCTACACCTTC
TRBD2	few	TRBV20-1	TRBJ2-1	CSAPLADSYNEQFF	TGCAGTGCCCCGCTAGCGGACTCCTACAATGAGCAGTTCTTC
.	few	TRBV12-3/TRBV12-4	TRBJ1-3	CASSQRHLGSGNTIYF	TGTGCCAGCAGTCAGAGACACCTAGGCTCTGGAAACACCATATATTTT
.	.	TRBV6-2/TRBV6-3	TRBJ2-5	CASSFGGPKTQYF	TGTGCCAGCAGTTTCGGGGGGCCGAAGACCCAGTACTTC
.	.	TRBV6-5	TRBJ2-5	CASSYGGAETQYF	TGTGCCAGCAGTTACGGGGGGGCCGAGACCCAGTACTTC
TRBD1	few	TRBV2	TRBJ2-3	CAGAPGQGLVAQYF	TGTGCCGGAGCACCGGGACAGGGCCTTGTTGCGCAGTATTTT
.	.	TRBV28	TRBJ2-1	CASSFQLSSYNEQFF	TGTGCCAGCAGTTTTCAGCTGAGCTCCTACAATGAGCAGTTCTTC
.	.	TRBV5-1	TRBJ1-4	CASSSRHATNEKLFF	TGCGCCAGCAGCTCGAGACACGCAACTAATGAAAAACTGTTTTTT
.	.	TRBV3-1	TRBJ2-2	CASSQEHSRGEELFF	TGTGCCAGCAGCCAAGAGCACTCAAGGGGAGAGGAGCTGTTTTTT
.	few	TRBV9	TRBJ1-5	CASSVAQDYQPQHF	TGTGCCAGCAGCGTAGCCCAGGATTATCAGCCCCAGCATTTT
.	.	TRBV10-3	TRBJ2-7	CAISVGASPTTNNEQYF	TGTGCCATCAGTGTGGGGGCGAGTCCGACAACTAACAATGAGCAGTACTTC
.	.	TRBV28	TRBJ1-1	CASTLLGGTEAFF	TGTGCCAGCACCCTGCTGGGGGGCACTGAAGCTTTCTTT
TRBD2	few	TRBV10-3	TRBJ2-7	CAISGGTSGGSYEQYF	TGTGCCATCAGTGGCGGGACTAGCGGGGGCTCCTACGAGCAGTACTTC
TRBD2	.	TRBV6-2/TRBV6-3	TRBJ2-5	CASSYAAGEETQYF	TGTGCCAGCAGTTATGCGGCGGGGGAAGAGACCCAGTACTTC
.	.	TRBV6-1	TRBJ2-1	CASSEAMAGADEQFF	TGTGCCAGCAGTGAAGCTATGGCGGGTGCGGATGAGCAGTTCTTC
TRBD1	.	TRBV12-3/TRBV12-4	TRBJ2-7	CASSSDRHSYEQYF	TGTGCCAGCAGTTCGGACAGGCATTCCTACGAGCAGTACTTC